Below are 18 T cell receptor beta chains sequenced from a single sample in a study of T-cell memory formation after mild COVID-19. A single record per CDR3 protein comes from TCRdb applying MiXCR to the 5' RACE reads. Seen here are around 320,000 distinct CDR3 sequences, approximately 29% observed once, and the top ten hold roughly 13%. The sequencing input was PBMCs or a T cell subset sorted from them (not recorded which). All receptors come from an adult woman who had mild COVID-19 (a few samples of this study predate the infection). Cell type and time point are not known.

The rearrangement joins TRBV5-1 to TRBJ1-2; D might be TRBD1 (6 bases). Between the trimmed V and J ends, which lost 2 bases and 7 bases, there was a span of 15 bases. There are 14 residues in the CDR3. In germline, CDR1 is SGHRS, CDR2 YFSETQ. The chain's CDR3 is CASSLRQGRSGYTF. The CDR3 DNA reads TGCGCCAGCAGCTTACGGCAGGGGAGGAGTGGCTACACCTTC.

This clonotype showed up just a few times. This chain uses TRBV11-2 with TRBJ1-2; D call uncertain. Trimming took off 1 base at V and 7 bases at J, with 19 bases between the two ends. The CDR3 is 16 residues long. Per the germline V gene, CDR1 is SGHAT and CDR2 is FQNNGV. CDR3 nucleotides: TGTGCCAGCAGCTTAGGCTGGGATCTGCAGGAGACTGGCTACACCTTC. Translating gives CASSLGWDLQETGYTF.

This clonotype was recorded a few times. This sequence joins TRBV30 and TRBJ1-5; D not resolved. V dropped 2 bases and J dropped 4 bases, with 9 bases sitting between them. The germline CDR1 and CDR2 sequences are GTSNPN and SVGIG (reference sequence). This CDR3 is 13 amino acids long. CDR3 bases: TGTGCCTGGAGTTTGACTGATAATCAGCCCCAGCATTTT. It codes for CAWSLTDNQPQHF.

This clonotype was found a few times. J is TRBJ2-1 and V is TRBV7-8, with TRBD2 identical over 9 bases. The J segment lost 6 bases and the V segment lost 8 bases, leaving 11 bases of the junction unmatched. The germline V gene encodes CDR1 SGHVS and CDR2 FQNEAQ. CDR3 length: 15 residues. The CDR3 nucleotides read TGTGCCAGCGGACGCAGCGGGGGGAGCATCAATGAGCAGTTCTTC. Translated: CASGRSGGSINEQFF.

This chain joins TRBV24-1 and TRBJ2-7, with D unresolved. This CDR3 region has 13 residues. The V gene lost 2 bases and the J gene lost 0 bases, with 4 bases spanning the gap. Germline V lookup: CDR1 KGHDR, CDR2 SFDVKD. DNA for the CDR3: TGTGCCACCAGTGATTATGACTCCTACGAGCAGTACTTC. Translation: CATSDYDSYEQYF.

This clonotype was counted only a few times. The chain links TRBV5-1 to TRBJ1-1; D may be TRBD1 (6 bases). CDR1 and CDR2 from the germline V gene are SGHRS and YFSETQ. Trimming cost V 3 bases and J 0 bases, with 21 bases left between them. The CDR3 runs to 18 residues. The CDR3 protein is CASSSPPFGQRLNTEAFF. The CDR3 DNA reads TGCGCCAGCAGCTCCCCCCCGTTTGGACAGAGGTTGAACACTGAAGCTTTCTTT.

This sequence joins TRBV2 and TRBJ1-1; 9 bases are a match to TRBD1. The CDR3 runs to 15 residues. J gave up 0 bases and V 6 bases, and 5 bases lay outside the gene matches. Germline V gene data show CDR1 as SNHLY and CDR2 as FYNNEI. The CDR3 DNA sequence: TGTGCCAGCAGATTGGACAGGGGCATGAACACTGAAGCTTTCTTT. This gives the protein CASRLDRGMNTEAFF.

The rearrangement links TRBV28 to TRBJ2-5, with D maybe TRBD1 (6 bases). The CDR3 loop spans 14 amino acids. Germline-derived CDR1 and CDR2 are MDHEN and SYDVKM. V lost 5 bases and J 5 bases, leaving 15 bases between the germline ends. CDR3 nucleotides: TGTGCCAGCAGTGAGACAGGACCCCGGGAGACCCAGTACTTC. It translates to CASSETGPRETQYF.

This clonotype appeared once. The genes are TRBV4-1 and TRBJ1-2; 7 bases are a match to TRBD1. The length of the CDR3 is 16 residues. CDR1 is MGHRA, CDR2 YSYEKL, per germline. Trimming removed 0 bases from V and 2 bases from J; junction bases left unmatched: 6. The CDR3 sequence: CASSQEGQNPNYGYTF. As DNA, the CDR3 is TGCGCCAGCAGCCAAGAGGGACAGAATCCGAACTATGGCTACACCTTC.

The chain carries TRBV4-3 and TRBJ2-5; 9 bases line up with TRBD1. CDR1 is LGHNA, CDR2 YSLEER, per germline. The CDR3 covers 15 residues. After removal of 1 base from V and 3 bases from J, the junction contained 3 bases not matched to a gene. CDR3 sequence reads: CASSQGDRVKETQYF. The CDR3 coding sequence is TGCGCCAGCAGCCAAGGGGACAGGGTCAAAGAGACCCAGTACTTC.

The J gene is TRBJ1-5, the V gene TRBV6-2 or TRBV6-3; D may be TRBD1 (5 bases). With 5 bases removed from V and 0 bases from J, the gap between germline ends came to 14 bases. The germline V gene encodes CDR1 MNHEY and CDR2 SVGEGT. CDR3 length: 16 amino acids. CDR3 sequence (DNA): TGTGCCAGCAGTGATGGGACGTTCTATAGCAATCAGCCCCAGCATTTT. Amino acid sequence: CASSDGTFYSNQPQHF.

This chain links TRBV5-1 with TRBJ2-5, with D possibly being TRBD2 (5 bases). Trimming took 5 bases from V and 1 from J, leaving 12 bases between them. Germline values: CDR1 SGHRS, CDR2 YFSETQ. The CDR3 runs 14 residues. This CDR3 reads CASRVAGVQETQYF. The CDR3 nucleotides read TGCGCCAGCAGAGTAGCCGGGGTCCAAGAGACCCAGTACTTC.

This clonotype was picked up a small number of times. CDR3 sequence reads: CASSTQLEGIYEQYF. CDR3 nucleotides: TGTGCCAGCAGTACCCAGCTTGAAGGCATTTACGAGCAGTACTTC. The chain carries TRBV12-3 or TRBV12-4 and TRBJ2-7; D remains unclear. There are 15 residues in the CDR3. V dropped 5 bases and J dropped 4 bases, with 18 bases sitting between them.

J is TRBJ2-1 and V is TRBV4-2; TRBD2 matches at 12 bases. The germline V gene encodes CDR1 LGHNA and CDR2 YNFKEQ. V lost 3 bases to trimming and J lost 9 bases; unmatched junction nucleotides: 9. The CDR3 consists of 16 residues. This CDR3 is CASSQTLAGGSREQFF. CDR3 sequence (DNA): TGTGCCAGCAGCCAGACACTAGCGGGAGGATCGCGTGAGCAGTTCTTC.

The chain links TRBV20-1 to TRBJ2-7; possible D gene TRBD2, 6 bases. Per germline, CDR1 DFQATT and CDR2 SNEGSKA (reference sequence). Trimming removed 3 bases from V and 6 bases from J, with 18 bases in between. The CDR3 has 14 amino acids. The CDR3 here is CSARPAGPLGEQYF. The CDR3, as DNA: TGCAGTGCTAGGCCCGCGGGGCCGTTGGGCGAGCAGTACTTC.

In this sample, this clonotype turned up a few times. This chain connects TRBV12-3 or TRBV12-4 to TRBJ2-3; TRBD2 agrees at 10 bases. Germline trimming cut 8 bases from V and 3 bases from J; bases unmatched to any gene: 8. The CDR3 loop spans 15 amino acids. The CDR3 loop reads CASAPGTSETDTQYF. CDR3 DNA: TGTGCCAGCGCCCCCGGGACTAGCGAAACAGATACGCAGTATTTT.

This clonotype occurred a few times. V and J are TRBV7-6 and TRBJ2-3; weak D call: TRBD2 (6 bases). In germline, CDR1 is SGHVS, CDR2 FNYEAQ. This CDR3 has 13 amino acids. V was cut by 0 bases and J by 9 bases, with 10 bases left in between. Written as DNA, the CDR3 is TGTGCCAGCAGCTTAGCGGCGGGGTCCACGCAGTATTTT. It specifies CASSLAAGSTQYF.

The V gene is TRBV18, the J gene TRBJ2-3; possibly TRBD1 for D (6 bases). This CDR3 contains 14 residues. The V gene's germline CDR1 is KGHSH and CDR2 LQKENI. V lost 1 base to trimming and J lost 7 bases, with 12 bases between them. CDR3 protein: CASSPRTGKNTQYF. The CDR3 coding sequence is TGTGCCAGCTCACCACGCACAGGGAAGAATACGCAGTATTTT. Full variable domain (missing parts from reference TRBV18 and TRBJ2-3): NAGVMQNPRHLVRRRGQEARLRCSPMKGHSHVYWYRQLPEEGLKFMVYLQKENIIDESGMPKERFSAEFPKEGPSILRIQQVVRGDSAAYFCASSPRTGKNTQYFGPGTRLTVL.